The clone carrying this T cell receptor beta chain came up a few times. The record originates from a study of PD-1 blockade in mismatch repair-deficient tumors. TCRdb's table, derived via immunoSEQ multiplex PCR, lists solely in-frame clones and lacks some. The sample includes roughly 16,000 clones, roughly 84% of them seen just once. The V gene lost 2 bases and the J gene lost 0 bases, with 14 bases spanning the gap. The CDR3 length is 16 residues. CDR1 and CDR2 from the germline V gene are SGHTA and FQGNSA. The rearrangement joins TRBV7-2 to TRBJ2-7; TRBD1 might be the D (5 bases). The sequences come from PBMCs, collected 4 weeks after starting pembrolizumab. This receptor was obtained from an adult with mismatch repair-deficient cancer. CDR3 region: CASSLPPGRSSYEQYF. The CDR3 nucleotides read TGTGCCAGCAGCTTACCCCCAGGGCGGAGCTCCTACGAGCAGTACTTC.